The TCR beta chain under discussion was sequenced for a study of T cells in Graves' hyperthyroidism and ophthalmopathy. Background on the study: Peripheral blood samples were taken at initial diagnosis, prior to any treatment.

This clonotype was seen repeatedly, ten times or more. Germline V lookup: CDR1 MNHEY, CDR2 SVGAGI. This CDR3 region has 18 residues. The V segment lost 0 bases and the J segment 9 bases; nucleotides outside the gene matches: 12. It was RNA transcripts that yielded the amplified TCR beta CDR3 regions. Carried out on the TCR CDR3, a first-round RT-PCR used the HTBI primer set. TCRdb re-derived calls from the multiplex PCR reads in MiXCR, one entry per CDR3 protein. The sample holds roughly 160,000 distinct CDR3 sequences, just under 9.5% seen once. Those patients with uncontrolled infection, other autoimmune disease, pregnancy or lactation were excluded. Blood was drawn at first hyperthyroidism diagnosis, before any ophthalmopathy symptoms. The PBMCs studied were ones that came from roughly 9.1 ml fresh peripheral blood.

V is TRBV6-5 and J is TRBJ1-6; the match to TRBD1 covers 9 bases. This TCR came from a woman between 18 and 29 years old with Graves' hyperthyroidism that later progressed to Graves' ophthalmopathy. Input material: blood. CDR3 DNA: TGTGCCAGCAGTTACTCCAGGACCCCGGGACAGGGATCTTCACCCCTCCACTTT. This encodes CASSYSRTPGQGSSPLHF.